These 24 T cell receptor beta chains share one sample of origin, sequenced in a study of cytomegalovirus exposure and HLA in healthy donors. This PCR relied on a set of 60 Vbeta primers and 13 Jbeta primers. Clones were sequenced by immunoSEQ multiplex PCR, and TCRdb holds only the in-frame ones, with some missing. The data contain approximately 91,000 clones, approximately 77% of them seen just once; the ten biggest clones take up 10%. Specimen: PBMCs. All receptors derive from a human donor in good health.

J is TRBJ2-4 and V is TRBV7-2; weak D call: TRBD2 (5 bases). CDR3 length equals 13 residues. V gave up 6 bases and J gave up 8 bases, with 14 bases separating them. Germline V gene lookup returns CDR1 SGHTA and CDR2 FQGNSA. The CDR3 DNA sequence: TGTGCCAGCAGTAGCGTGGGCCGGGACATTCAGTACTTC. Translated: CASSSVGRDIQYF. Full variable domain (missing parts from reference TRBV7-2 and TRBJ2-4): GAGVSQSPSNKVTEKGKDVELRCDPISGHTALYWYRQSLGQGLEFLIYFQGNSAPDKSGLPSDRFSAERTGGSVSTLTIQRTQQEDSAVYLCASSSVGRDIQYFGAGTRLSVL.

This sequence joins TRBV6-1 and TRBJ2-7; D is unresolved. V was pared by 6 bases and J by 5 bases, with 14 bases between. Germline lookup yields CDR1 MNHNS and CDR2 SASEGT. The CDR3 is made up of 13 amino acids. The CDR3 sequence is CASSRNSYDEQYF. CDR3 nucleotide sequence: TGTGCCAGCAGCCGTAACTCCTATGACGAGCAGTACTTC.

The chain employs TRBV7-9 and TRBJ2-3; tentative D call: TRBD1 (5 bases). The germline V gene has CDR1 SEHNR and CDR2 FQNEAQ (reference sequence). Trimming removed 4 bases at V and 5 bases at J, with 13 bases between. This CDR3 has 14 amino acids. CDR3 DNA sequence: TGTGCCAGCAGCTGGGGCACGGGCATAGATACGCAGTATTTT. Translating gives CASSWGTGIDTQYF.

The chain couples TRBV7-2 to TRBJ2-1; 8 bases are a match to TRBD2. V was clipped by 8 bases and J by 8 bases; unmatched bases: 8. CDR1 is SGHTA and CDR2 is FQGNSA in the germline V gene. This CDR3 has 13 amino acids. The CDR3 DNA reads TGTGCCAGCTCCGGGGGGGGCAGGGATGAGCAGTTCTTC. Its translation is CASSGGGRDEQFF.

This rearrangement joins TRBV14 to TRBJ1-2; TRBD1 aligns across 10 bases. V lost 4 bases, J lost 4 bases, and 3 bases stayed unmatched. The CDR3 is 14 residues long. Germline CDR1 and CDR2: SGHDN and FVKESK. The CDR3 nucleotides read TGTGCCAGCAGCCCCGGGACAGGGGTCTATGGCTACACCTTC. Translation: CASSPGTGVYGYTF. Full variable domain (outside the CDR3, taken from reference TRBV14 and TRBJ1-2): EAGVTQFPSHSVIEKGQTVTLRCDPISGHDNLYWYRRVMGKEIKFLLHFVKESKQDESGMPNNRFLAERTGGTYSTLKVQPAELEDSGVYFCASSPGTGVYGYTFGSGTRLTVV.

The V gene is TRBV5-8, the J gene TRBJ1-2; TRBD1 is a possible D gene (5 bases). This CDR3 contains 15 residues. Germline CDR1 reads SGHTS; CDR2 reads YDEGEE. The V gene lost 0 bases and the J gene lost 6 bases, with 15 bases spanning the gap. The chain's CDR3 is CASSLEGQGRDGYTF. The DNA of the CDR3 is TGTGCCAGCAGCTTGGAAGGGCAGGGTAGAGATGGCTACACCTTC.

The CDR3 loop reads CASSLGSGSGKNIQYF. The CDR3 DNA reads TGTGCCAGCAGCTTGGGAAGCGGGAGCGGTAAGAACATTCAGTACTTC. The rearrangement uses TRBV7-8 and TRBJ2-4, with 8 bases fitting TRBD2. The germline V gene has CDR1 SGHVS and CDR2 FQNEAQ. Trimming cost V 3 bases and J 7 bases; bases outside gene matches: 11. The CDR3 is 16 residues long.

V gene TRBV5-1 combines with J gene TRBJ1-1; maybe TRBD1 (6 bases). The germline V gene encodes CDR1 SGHRS and CDR2 YFSETQ. The CDR3 runs 17 residues. Trimming shortened V by 4 bases and J by 3 bases, and 22 bases separated the two germline ends. CDR3 nucleotide sequence: TGCGCCAGCAGCCAAGTTCGGGGGGCCCCTCAGGACACTGAAGCTTTCTTT. It specifies CASSQVRGAPQDTEAFF.

By its share, this clone is medium-sized (0.01 to 0.1%). V is TRBV6-5 and J is TRBJ2-7, with D tentatively TRBD1 (6 bases). The CDR3 is made up of 12 amino acids. Germline assignment: CDR1 MNHEY and CDR2 SVGAGI. Trimming cost V 5 bases and J 6 bases, with 11 bases left between them. CDR3 loop: CASSRGSGEQYF. CDR3 nucleotide sequence: TGTGCCAGCAGTAGGGGGTCGGGCGAGCAGTACTTC.

This clone has just a few counts. The V and J genes are TRBV7-6 and TRBJ2-1; 13 bases fit TRBD2. After removal of 5 bases from V and 7 bases from J, the junction contained 5 bases not matched to a gene. The CDR3 runs to 15 residues. The V gene's germline CDR1 is SGHVS and CDR2 FNYEAQ. The CDR3: CASSATSGGLNEQFF. In DNA form, the CDR3 reads TGTGCCAGCAGCGCGACTAGCGGGGGGTTAAATGAGCAGTTCTTC.

The chain uses TRBV27 and TRBJ2-7; 7 bases are a match to TRBD1. This CDR3 comprises 15 residues. J lost 0 bases, V lost 8 bases, and 10 bases had no gene match. The V gene's germline CDR1 is MNHEY and CDR2 SMNVEV (reference sequence). CDR3 coding DNA: TGTGCCAGCCGATATGACAGGGAGAGCTCCTACGAGCAGTACTTC. This gives the protein CASRYDRESSYEQYF.

This sequence joins TRBV15 and TRBJ2-1; no firm D call. The CDR3 is 16 residues long. Germline V gives CDR1 LNHNV, CDR2 YYDKDF (reference sequence). Trimming left V 5 bases short and J 1 base short, with 15 bases between. The CDR3 coding sequence is TGTGCCACCAGCGCCACCCTTTCGGTTTCCTACAATGAGCAGTTCTTC. Translation: CATSATLSVSYNEQFF.

The chain carries TRBV7-2 and TRBJ2-7; 12 positions match TRBD2. Germline lookup yields CDR1 SGHTA and CDR2 FQGNSA. V lost 5 bases to trimming and J lost 3 bases; unmatched junction nucleotides: 2. The CDR3 covers 14 residues. CDR3 DNA: TGTGCCAGCAGCCGGACTAGCGGGATCTACGAGCAGTACTTC. This gives the protein CASSRTSGIYEQYF.

This sequence joins TRBV2 and TRBJ2-7; D may be TRBD1 (5 bases). CDR1 is SNHLY and CDR2 is FYNNEI in the germline V gene. The germline V and J ends were trimmed by 7 bases and 1 base, with 14 bases remaining between them. The CDR3 loop spans 14 amino acids. The CDR3 is CASIVDAGSYEQYF. The CDR3 bases are TGTGCCAGCATAGTGGACGCAGGGTCCTACGAGCAGTACTTC.

This clone has just a few counts. The V gene is TRBV7-2, the J gene TRBJ2-1; 9 nucleotides match TRBD1. V shed 5 bases and J 4 bases; nucleotides not matched to a gene: 6. Per germline, CDR1 SGHTA and CDR2 FQGNSA. The CDR3 has 15 residues. CDR3 in amino acids: CASSLRTGAYNEQFF. The CDR3 DNA sequence: TGTGCCAGCAGCCTCCGGACAGGGGCATACAATGAGCAGTTCTTC.

This clone was recorded many times. The chain is built from TRBV7-8 and TRBJ1-1; 8 nucleotides agree with TRBD1. The CDR3 is made up of 15 amino acids. Germline V gene lookup returns CDR1 SGHVS and CDR2 FQNEAQ. With V trimmed by 5 bases and J by 5 bases, 10 bases remained unmatched. CDR3 coding DNA: TGTGCCAGCAGCCCCGGGGACAGGCGGGATACTGAAGCTTTCTTT. This gives the protein CASSPGDRRDTEAFF.

This chain's CDR3 is CASSAYYPGLAGNTGELFF. In DNA form, the CDR3 reads TGTGCCAGCAGTGCCTATTATCCGGGACTAGCGGGGAACACCGGGGAGCTGTTTTTT. The chain uses TRBV6-4 and TRBJ2-2; TRBD2 aligns across 12 bases. V was clipped by 4 bases and J by 1 base; unmatched bases: 10. CDR1 and CDR2 (germline): MRHNA, SNTAGT. The CDR3 has 19 residues.

The chain employs TRBV6-1 and TRBJ2-3, with TRBD2 identical over 11 bases. The germline gives CDR1 MNHNS, CDR2 SASEGT. The junction had 7 bases not matched to a gene; V was cut back by 7 bases and J by 4 bases. This CDR3 is built from 15 residues. Here the CDR3 DNA reads TGTGCCAGCACCCAGCTAGCGGGGGGCCCAGATACGCAGTATTTT. Protein product: CASTQLAGGPDTQYF.

This chain links TRBV28 with TRBJ2-1; weak D call: TRBD1 (7 bases). The CDR3 spans 18 residues. Trimming took 5 bases from V and 6 from J, leaving 26 bases between them. The germline CDR1 and CDR2 sequences are MDHEN and SYDVKM. The CDR3 region is CASSPLGNLRRGVNEQFF. The CDR3, as DNA: TGTGCCAGCAGTCCCCTAGGGAATCTACGCAGGGGGGTCAATGAGCAGTTCTTC.

This clone was detected only a few times. The chain recombines TRBV29-1 with TRBJ1-2; tentative D call: TRBD1 (5 bases). Trimming took off 7 bases at V and 1 base at J, with 16 bases between the two ends. Germline V gene lookup returns CDR1 SQVTM and CDR2 ANQGSEA. The CDR3 has 14 residues. CDR3 in amino acids: CSGVTETNNYGYTF. The CDR3 region has the DNA TGCAGCGGGGTGACAGAGACGAATAACTATGGCTACACCTTC. Combining the CDR3 with reference TRBV29-1 and TRBJ1-2 gives the whole variable domain SAVISQKPSRDICQRGTSLTIQCQVDSQVTMMFWYRQQPGQSLTLIATANQGSEATYESGFVIDKFPISRPNLTFSTLTVSNMSPEDSSIYLCSGVTETNNYGYTFGSGTRLTVV.

The chain links TRBV19 to TRBJ1-5; 7 nucleotides match TRBD1. The CDR3 loop spans 17 amino acids. Germline assignment: CDR1 LNHDA and CDR2 SQIVND (reference sequence). After removal of 5 bases from V and 7 bases from J, the junction contained 17 bases not matched to a gene. Here the CDR3 DNA reads TGTGCCAGTAGTCTCGGTCCCGGTAGGGGGCGCGGGCAGCCCCAGCATTTT. Its translation: CASSLGPGRGRGQPQHF.

The chain uses TRBV6-6 and TRBJ2-7; 9 bases align to TRBD1. V lost 6 bases to trimming and J lost 6 bases; unmatched junction nucleotides: 9. Germline CDR1 is MNHNY and CDR2 is SVGAGI (reference sequence). This CDR3 has 14 amino acids. As DNA, the CDR3 is TGTGCCAGCAGAAACCGGGACAGGGTAGGCGAGCAGTACTTC. Translation: CASRNRDRVGEQYF.

This clone came up once. The chain recombines TRBV19 with TRBJ2-6; no firm D call. Germline V gene sequence: CDR1 LNHDA, CDR2 SQIVND (reference sequence). V lost 3 bases to trimming and J lost 4 bases, with 13 bases between them. This CDR3 is 16 amino acids long. CDR3 DNA: TGTGCCAGTAGTATGCCCCGGGTCGCCGGGGCCAACGTCCTGACTTTC. Residues: CASSMPRVAGANVLTF.

The rearrangement links TRBV9 to TRBJ2-1; the match to TRBD2 covers 13 bases. The V gene's germline CDR1 is SGDLS and CDR2 YYNGEE. The junction had 11 bases not matched to a gene; V was cut back by 6 bases and J by 8 bases. The CDR3 length is 16 residues. The CDR3 region has the DNA TGTGCCAGCACCGCAAATGGACTAGCGGGAGACTATGAGCAGTTCTTC. This encodes CASTANGLAGDYEQFF.